This entry lists 5 T cell receptor beta chains sequenced from one sample in a study of Graves' ophthalmopathy and Graves' hyperthyroidism. Transcripts of RNA were the source for amplifying TCR beta CDR3 regions. RT-PCR in the first round used HTBI primers; a second-round multiplex PCR followed. TCRdb redid the calling of the multiplex PCR reads with MiXCR, one entry per CDR3 protein. In the table there are under 350,000 distinct CDR3 sequences, about 17% of which are singletons. The source material was peripheral blood. These receptors all stem from an adult man with Graves' ophthalmopathy.

This clonotype has ten or more counts. J is TRBJ1-2 and V is TRBV6-5; D gene unclear. Germline-derived CDR1 and CDR2 are MNHEY and SVGAGI. The CDR3 spans 13 residues. Trimming left V 6 bases short and J 6 bases short, with 14 bases between. The CDR3: CASRLTSENGYTF. CDR3 coding DNA: TGTGCCAGCAGACTCACTTCTGAAAATGGCTACACCTTC.

The V and J genes are TRBV6-5 and TRBJ1-2; 8 bases match TRBD1. The CDR3 sequence is 14 residues long. Trimming removed 4 bases from V and 7 bases from J; junction bases left unmatched: 8. Germline lookup yields CDR1 MNHEY and CDR2 SVGAGI. DNA for the CDR3: TGTGCCAGCAGTTCGATTGACAGGGGCGGTGGCTACACCTTC. It encodes CASSSIDRGGGYTF.

This clonotype has at least ten counts. The V call is TRBV6-1, the J call TRBJ1-1; D perhaps matches TRBD1 (6 bases). V shed 4 bases and J shed 1 base, with 13 bases lying between them. Germline assignment: CDR1 MNHNS and CDR2 SASEGT. The CDR3 consists of 15 residues. This CDR3 is CASSVTGSANTEAFF. The CDR3 DNA is TGTGCCAGCAGTGTCACAGGGTCGGCGAACACTGAAGCTTTCTTT.

This clonotype was counted ten times or more. The rearrangement links TRBV11-2 to TRBJ2-5; 8 bases agree with TRBD2. Per germline, CDR1 SGHAT and CDR2 FQNNGV. The CDR3 consists of 13 residues. Losses at the gene ends were 6 bases for V and 2 bases for J; bases not matched to a gene: 2. The CDR3 coding sequence is TGTGCCAGCAGAATAGCGGGACAAGAGACCCAGTACTTC. Protein product: CASRIAGQETQYF.

The chain joins TRBV6-1 to TRBJ1-1, with D unresolved. The V end lost 0 bases, the J end lost 8 bases, and 7 bases lay between the germline ends. Germline CDR1 MNHNS, CDR2 SASEGT. CDR3 size: 12 residues. The CDR3: CASSEAGTEAFF. DNA of the CDR3: TGTGCCAGCAGTGAAGCCGGAACCGAAGCTTTCTTT.